This T cell receptor beta chain was found in a study of glioma-infiltrating T cells. This CDR3 is 12 amino acids long. Germline V gene data show CDR1 as MDHEN and CDR2 as SYDVKM. Trimming pared 6 bases from V and 16 bases from J, leaving 19 bases between. Using RNA template, CDR3s of TCR alpha and beta were amplified with iRepertoire arm-PCR. One-step reverse transcription and amplification started from about 100-400 ng of tissue mRNA or PBMC total RNA. Each CDR3 protein gets one entry after TCRdb re-called the multiplex PCR reads with MiXCR. This table has 300,000 to 450,000 distinct CDR3 sequences, less than 50% appearing once.

Sequencing was done on a sample of glioma tissue, nonneoplastic brain tissue, or PBMCs (not recorded which). V gene TRBV28 combines with J gene TRBJ2-1; either TRBD1 or TRBD2 may supply D (6 bases each). The receptor was derived from a human donor with low-grade glioma or glioblastoma, undergoing nonglioma brain surgery, or in good health (not recorded which). The CDR3 region is CASRGGLTTCFF. In DNA form, the CDR3 reads TGTGCCAGCAGAGGGGGGTTAACGACTTGTTTCTTC.